This TCR beta chain is drawn from a study of cytomegalovirus exposure and HLA in healthy donors. Study at large: Earlier, 110 million or so unique TCR beta sequences were recovered from some 200 million T cells by an analysis.

PCR used 60 Vbeta primers and 13 Jbeta primers. Sequencing used immunoSEQ multiplex PCR; TCRdb keeps in-frame clones, though not all of them. The sample records 150,000 to 200,000 clones, roughly 13% being singletons. V lost 4 bases to trimming and J lost 1 base, with 7 bases between them. This CDR3 is 13 amino acids long. Germline CDR1 SGHNT, CDR2 YENEEA. The source is a man in his fifties in good health and CMV-seropositive. The V gene is TRBV11-3, the J gene TRBJ1-1, with D possibly TRBD1 on 6 matching bases. The sample taken for sequencing was PBMCs. The CDR3: CASSSGQNTEAFF. For the CDR3, the DNA is TGTGCCAGCAGCTCGGGACAGAACACTGAAGCTTTCTTT.